This TCR beta chain originates from a study of blood T cell repertoires in COVID-19. The CDR3 runs to 12 residues. Germline-derived CDR1 and CDR2 are MNHEY and SVGEGT. The junction had 1 base not matched to a gene; V was cut back by 5 bases and J by 5 bases. Only in-frame clones appear in the TCRdb table, and some are missing; sequencing was by immunoSEQ multiplex PCR. The table includes a few hundred thousand clones, roughly 86% detected once. About this clone itself: Within the sample, other DNA sequences also encode this same CDR3.

Sequences were obtained from peripheral blood. This chain connects TRBV6-2 or TRBV6-3 to TRBJ1-1, with 8 bases matching TRBD1. The clonotype was recovered from a man in his 60s with acute or convalescent COVID-19. The CDR3 region is CASSRQGTEAFF. The CDR3 DNA reads as TGTGCCAGCAGTCGACAGGGGACTGAAGCTTTCTTT.